The 30 T cell receptor beta chains reported below all come from one sample, sequenced in a study of cytomegalovirus exposure and HLA in healthy donors. 60 Vbeta and 13 Jbeta primers were used in PCR. Clones were read by immunoSEQ multiplex PCR, and TCRdb kept only the in-frame ones, dropping some. The repertoire consists of about 120,000 clones, with around 77% occurring once and the leading ten covering approximately 5.5%. Sequencing was performed on PBMCs. Source of these receptors: a man aged 18 to 35 in good health and CMV-seropositive.

The chain employs TRBV5-1 and TRBJ2-5, with 9 bases identical to TRBD1. From germline, CDR1 is SGHRS and CDR2 YFSETQ. The CDR3 consists of 17 residues. V lost 4 bases and J lost 3; bases outside the gene matches: 13. Here the CDR3 DNA reads TGCGCCAGCAGCCGCTCGACCGGGACAGGGAAAAAAGAGACCCAGTACTTC. Translating it yields CASSRSTGTGKKETQYF.

The chain has TRBV5-1 and TRBJ2-3; 7 bases match TRBD1. The CDR3 contains 15 residues. With V trimmed by 0 bases and J by 3 bases, 4 bases remained unmatched. Germline lookup yields CDR1 SGHRS and CDR2 YFSETQ. The CDR3 reads CASSLDDRATDTQYF. The CDR3 DNA reads TGCGCCAGCAGCTTGGATGACAGGGCGACAGATACGCAGTATTTT.

The chain uses TRBV10-3 and TRBJ2-7; 7 bases match TRBD1. Germline assignment: CDR1 ENHRY and CDR2 SYGVKD. The CDR3 consists of 15 residues. The trim removed 5 bases at V and 0 bases at J, leaving 7 bases unmatched. DNA of the CDR3: TGTGCCATCAGTCGGGACAGTATAAGCTCCTACGAGCAGTACTTC. It specifies CAISRDSISSYEQYF.

J is TRBJ2-7 and V is TRBV5-1; 7 nucleotides agree with TRBD2. J lost 1 base, V lost 8 bases, and 9 bases had no gene match. This CDR3 has 14 amino acids. From germline, CDR1 is SGHRS and CDR2 YFSETQ. The CDR3 DNA is TGCGCCAGTTCGGGTAGCGGGCCTTCCTACGAGCAGTACTTC. It translates to CASSGSGPSYEQYF.

V usage is TRBV6-6 and J usage is TRBJ1-2, with D tentatively TRBD1 (5 bases). Germline values: CDR1 MNHNY, CDR2 SVGAGI (reference sequence). The CDR3 totals 14 residues. Trimming stripped 0 bases from V and 7 bases from J, with 12 bases between. The CDR3 sequence is CASSYSGATGGYTF. CDR3 in DNA: TGTGCCAGCAGTTACTCAGGGGCCACCGGTGGCTACACCTTC.

The chain links TRBV7-8 to TRBJ2-7; 7 bases are shared with TRBD2. CDR1 is SGHVS and CDR2 is FQNEAQ in the germline V gene. This CDR3 contains 15 residues. The J segment lost 0 bases and the V segment lost 5 bases, leaving 7 bases of the junction unmatched. The CDR3 bases are TGTGCCAGCAGCCCCTTGGGAGGGTCCTCCTACGAGCAGTACTTC. It encodes CASSPLGGSSYEQYF.

The sample holds a few counts of this clone. The chain combines TRBV6-5 with TRBJ2-7, with D hard to call. The V gene's germline CDR1 is MNHEY and CDR2 SVGAGI. V lost 2 bases to trimming and J lost 3 bases, with 11 bases between them. The CDR3 consists of 14 residues. The CDR3 sequence: CASSYANRFYEQYF. As DNA, the CDR3 is TGTGCCAGCAGTTACGCTAACAGATTCTACGAGCAGTACTTC.

This rearrangement joins TRBV18 to TRBJ2-7, with D perhaps matching TRBD1 (5 bases). The CDR3 has 14 amino acids. CDR1 is KGHSH, CDR2 LQKENI, per germline. Trimming pared 3 bases from V and 5 bases from J, leaving 14 bases between. CDR3 sequence reads: CASSPTRALDEQYF. The CDR3 nucleotides are TGTGCCAGCTCACCTACCAGGGCCCTCGACGAGCAGTACTTC.

This chain joins TRBV25-1 and TRBJ1-5; a weak D match, TRBD1 (6 bases). Per the germline V gene, CDR1 is MGHDK and CDR2 is SYGVNS. V lost 8 bases and J 0 bases, leaving 14 bases between the germline ends. This CDR3 is 15 amino acids long. CDR3 amino acids: CASGRQEYSNQPQHF. CDR3 nucleotides: TGTGCCAGCGGTCGACAGGAATATAGCAATCAGCCCCAGCATTTT.

The chain recombines TRBV5-1 with TRBJ2-3; 7 nucleotides match TRBD2. Germline CDR1 SGHRS, CDR2 YFSETQ. The CDR3 length is 17 residues. The V segment lost 2 bases and the J segment 1 base; nucleotides outside the gene matches: 10. The CDR3 sequence is CASSLKGRAARTDTQYF. CDR3 nucleotide sequence: TGCGCCAGCAGCTTAAAAGGGAGGGCCGCCCGCACAGATACGCAGTATTTT.

The CDR3 nucleotides read TGTGCCAGCAGCGTAGATAGGACTAGCGGGAACTATGAGCAGTTCTTC. This sequence encodes CASSVDRTSGNYEQFF. This chain links TRBV9 with TRBJ2-1, with 12 bases matching TRBD2. The junction had 6 bases not matched to a gene; V was cut back by 0 bases and J by 8 bases. This CDR3 comprises 16 residues. Germline V gene lookup returns CDR1 SGDLS and CDR2 YYNGEE. Complete variable domain (other parts from reference TRBV9 and TRBJ2-1): DSGVTQTPKHLITATGQRVTLRCSPRSGDLSVYWYQQSLDQGLQFLIQYYNGEERAKGNILERFSAQQFPDLHSELNLSSLELGDSALYFCASSVDRTSGNYEQFFGPGTRLTVL.

The chain is built from TRBV11-2 and TRBJ2-7, with D maybe TRBD2 (6 bases). Trimming removed 4 bases at V and 10 bases at J, with 11 bases between. This CDR3 comprises 11 residues. CDR1 is SGHAT, CDR2 FQNNGV, per germline. CDR3 protein: CASSWGDPQYF. The CDR3 nucleotides are TGTGCCAGCAGCTGGGGGGACCCACAGTACTTC.

The genes are TRBV21-1 and TRBJ2-5; TRBD2, as called in the table, went unchecked against the DNA. TRBV21-1 is termed a pseudogene. CDR3 size: 16 residues. The CDR3 loop reads CASSKERRAGLETQYF. The CDR3 DNA follows: TGTGCCAGCAGCAAAGAACGGAGGGCCGGTTTAGAGACCCAGTACTTC.

The V gene is TRBV7-9, the J gene TRBJ1-4; maybe TRBD1 (5 bases). Trimming stripped 3 bases from V and 3 bases from J, with 17 bases between. Germline values: CDR1 SEHNR, CDR2 FQNEAQ (reference sequence). The CDR3 loop spans 17 amino acids. Written as DNA, the CDR3 is TGTGCCAGCAGCTTGGCTGGCAGGGTACGGGCTAATGAAAAACTGTTTTTT. Translating gives CASSLAGRVRANEKLFF.

This clone was picked up a small number of times. The J gene is TRBJ2-3, the V gene TRBV9; 7 bases map to TRBD1. Germline CDR1 and CDR2: SGDLS and YYNGEE. The CDR3 loop spans 18 amino acids. After removal of 9 bases from V and 2 bases from J, the junction contained 21 bases not matched to a gene. This CDR3 reads CATRKVTGAGPPTDTQYF. CDR3 sequence (DNA): TGTGCCACCCGAAAGGTTACAGGGGCCGGTCCTCCCACAGATACGCAGTATTTT.

The V and J genes are TRBV6-1 and TRBJ2-6; D is uncertain. CDR3 size: 16 residues. Looked up from germline, CDR1 is MNHNS and CDR2 is SASEGT. V lost 2 bases, J lost 0 bases, and 8 bases lay in between. CDR3 bases: TGTGCCAGCAGTGAATTACTCCGCTCTGGGGCCAACGTCCTGACTTTC. Protein sequence: CASSELLRSGANVLTF.

The gene calls are TRBV5-1 and TRBJ2-1; 8 nucleotides line up with TRBD2. Germline-derived CDR1 and CDR2 are SGHRS and YFSETQ. The V segment lost 5 bases and the J segment 4 bases; nucleotides outside the gene matches: 11. The CDR3 loop spans 16 amino acids. CDR3 in DNA: TGCGCCAGCAGTACATTAGGCGCGGGGGGTTACAATGAGCAGTTCTTC. It specifies CASSTLGAGGYNEQFF.

This chain joins TRBV19 and TRBJ2-7; D gene unclear. Trimming removed 9 bases from V and 3 bases from J, with 6 bases in between. CDR3 length equals 10 residues. Germline values: CDR1 LNHDA, CDR2 SQIVND (reference sequence). In nucleotides, the CDR3 is TGTGCCAGCCCCCTCTACGAGCAGTACTTC. This sequence encodes CASPLYEQYF.

V and J are TRBV19 and TRBJ2-4; 8 bases are shared with TRBD1. The CDR3 has 15 amino acids. Trimming at V came to 2 bases and at J to 8 bases, leaving 8 bases not matched to a gene. Germline V gene sequence: CDR1 LNHDA, CDR2 SQIVND (reference sequence). The CDR3 sequence: CASSIRQGAIDIQYF. Written as DNA, the CDR3 is TGTGCCAGTAGTATACGGCAGGGGGCGATTGACATTCAGTACTTC.

The chain recombines TRBV5-4 with TRBJ1-2; maybe TRBD1 (6 bases). V dropped 2 bases and J dropped 4 bases, with 18 bases sitting between them. The CDR3 totals 16 residues. The V gene's germline CDR1 is SGHNT and CDR2 YYREEE (reference sequence). The CDR3 region is CASSFTGGGQGYGYTF. The CDR3 coding sequence is TGTGCCAGCAGCTTTACAGGCGGGGGGCAAGGCTATGGCTACACCTTC.

The rearrangement links TRBV5-6 to TRBJ1-5; D ambiguous. This CDR3 comprises 17 residues. Per germline, CDR1 SGHDT and CDR2 YYEEEE. Deletions cut 1 base from V and 4 bases from J, with 18 bases between. The DNA of the CDR3 is TGTGCCAGCAGCTTGTTTCACGGCACGGGGAGGAATCAGCCCCAGCATTTT. Translating gives CASSLFHGTGRNQPQHF.

The chain joins TRBV18 to TRBJ1-1; the match to TRBD1 covers 7 bases. V was pared by 3 bases and J by 9 bases, with 4 bases of the junction left unmatched. The CDR3 runs 12 residues. The germline V gene encodes CDR1 KGHSH and CDR2 LQKENI. This CDR3 reads CASSPGQEKAFF. The CDR3 bases are TGTGCCAGCTCACCTGGACAGGAAAAAGCTTTCTTT. The whole variable domain, remainder taken from reference TRBV18 and TRBJ1-1, is NAGVMQNPRHLVRRRGQEARLRCSPMKGHSHVYWYRQLPEEGLKFMVYLQKENIIDESGMPKERFSAEFPKEGPSILRIQQVVRGDSAAYFCASSPGQEKAFFGQGTRLTVV.

The chain carries TRBV7-6 and TRBJ1-5; D call uncertain. The ends were cut back, 1 base at V and 15 bases at J, with 22 bases in the middle. CDR3 length: 15 residues. Germline CDR1 reads SGHVS; CDR2 reads FNYEAQ. The CDR3 DNA sequence: TGTGCCAGCAGCTTAGATGGCTTTGACGGCACAATAGCGCATTTT. It specifies CASSLDGFDGTIAHF.

On this clone itself: The junction does not match germline at one end; this may be a read error. The CDR3 reads CASSQGGANTGELFF. CDR3 DNA sequence: TGTGCCAGCAGTCAAGGGGGAGCGAACACCGGGGAGCTGTTTTTT. V usage is TRBV4-2 and J usage is TRBJ2-2; D might be TRBD1 (6 bases). Germline V lookup: CDR1 LGHNA, CDR2 YNFKEQ. The CDR3 totals 15 residues.

This clone showed up just a few times. This chain joins TRBV5-4 and TRBJ1-1; perhaps TRBD1 as D (6 bases). Trimming took 5 bases from V and 3 from J, leaving 20 bases between them. Germline lookup yields CDR1 SGHNT and CDR2 YYREEE (reference sequence). CDR3 length equals 16 residues. Written as DNA, the CDR3 is TGTGCCAGCAGTGATTGGGGGGGCGGGGGGGACACTGAAGCTTTCTTT. Its protein product is CASSDWGGGGDTEAFF.

The count of this clone is one. The CDR3 DNA reads TGTGCCAGTTATACTATTGACCGCAACAATGAGCAGTTCTTC. Protein: CASYTIDRNNEQFF. The genes are TRBV2 and TRBJ2-1; D remains ambiguous. CDR1 and CDR2 from the germline V gene are SNHLY and FYNNEI. This CDR3 is 14 amino acids long. V gave up 9 bases and J gave up 5 bases, with 17 bases separating them.

The chain combines TRBV21-1 with TRBJ1-5; the table assigns TRBD1, which was not confirmed against the DNA. TRBV21-1 is a pseudogene segment. The CDR3 is 11 residues long. DNA of the CDR3: TGTCCCCGACAGGACAATCAGCCCCAGCATTTT. It specifies CPRQDNQPQHF.

This clone was recorded a few times. The chain joins TRBV11-3 to TRBJ2-1; tentative D call: TRBD2 (5 bases). The V and J ends lost 5 bases and 8 bases respectively, with 19 bases between them. The CDR3 consists of 15 residues. Per the germline V gene, CDR1 is SGHNT and CDR2 is YENEEA. As DNA, the CDR3 is TGTGCCAGCAGCCGAGGAAGGCGGGCCGGCCATGAGCAGTTCTTC. Translation: CASSRGRRAGHEQFF.

The table lists this clone with a count of one. The chain employs TRBV6-5 and TRBJ1-2; no definite D call. CDR1 is MNHEY and CDR2 is SVGAGI in the germline V gene. The CDR3 has 15 amino acids. V lost 6 bases and J lost 5, with 19 bases in between. The CDR3 DNA reads TGTGCCAGCAGCCCTCTTGATCACGATACTTATGGCTACACCTTC. It yields the protein CASSPLDHDTYGYTF.

This chain uses TRBV30 with TRBJ1-6; 7 bases are shared with TRBD1. This CDR3 has 15 residues. CDR1 and CDR2 from the germline V gene are GTSNPN and SVGIG (reference sequence). V was pared by 6 bases and J by 10 bases, with 15 bases of the junction left unmatched. In DNA form, the CDR3 reads TGTGCCTGCTTCCCGACAGGGTCCCCCGAATCACCCCTCCACTTT. It specifies CACFPTGSPESPLHF.